The 17 T cell receptor beta chains presented below share a single source sample, sequenced in a study of cytomegalovirus exposure and HLA in healthy donors. Both 60 Vbeta primers and 13 Jbeta primers went into the PCR. Assay used: immunoSEQ multiplex PCR; TCRdb lists only in-frame clones, some missing. The data contain some 90,000 clones, approximately 72% of them singletons. Input material: PBMCs. The receptors shown here come from a woman between 65 and 79 years old in good health and CMV-seropositive.

This chain links TRBV11-2 with TRBJ2-3; 11 nucleotides align to TRBD2. The CDR3 covers 15 residues. Germline CDR1 SGHAT, CDR2 FQNNGV. With 3 bases clipped from V and 2 bases from J, the junction kept 1 base outside the gene matches. As DNA, the CDR3 is TGTGCCAGCAGCTTTAGCGGGAGGGCCACAGATACGCAGTATTTT. Its protein product is CASSFSGRATDTQYF.

This clone was counted only a few times. This chain connects TRBV11-1 to TRBJ2-1; D remains unclear. Germline lookup yields CDR1 SGHAT and CDR2 FQDESV (reference sequence). This CDR3 contains 14 residues. V gave up 2 bases and J gave up 7 bases, with 12 bases separating them. The CDR3 DNA sequence: TGTGCCAGCAGCTTATCCCCGGTACGTAATGAGCAGTTCTTC. Amino acids: CASSLSPVRNEQFF.

In its sample, this clone was seen a few times. The V call is TRBV28, the J call TRBJ1-5, with TRBD1 identical over 9 bases. The CDR3 is made up of 14 amino acids. V gave up 6 bases and J gave up 4 bases; unmatched junction bases: 4. Germline CDR1 reads MDHEN; CDR2 reads SYDVKM. The CDR3 DNA sequence: TGTGCCAGCAGAGGGACAGGGAATAATCAGCCCCAGCATTTT. This encodes CASRGTGNNQPQHF.

The rearrangement links TRBV2 to TRBJ2-7; D may be TRBD1 (6 bases). Germline V gene lookup returns CDR1 SNHLY and CDR2 FYNNEI. V lost 4 bases and J lost 4, with 11 bases in between. The CDR3 has 13 amino acids. Written as DNA, the CDR3 is TGTGCCAGCAGTGGGCCGGGACAATACGAGCAGTACTTC. Translation: CASSGPGQYEQYF.

The gene calls are TRBV14 and TRBJ2-1; possible D gene TRBD2, 6 bases. This CDR3 spans 16 amino acids. V lost 1 base and J 6 bases, leaving 16 bases between the germline ends. In germline, CDR1 is SGHDN, CDR2 FVKESK. Written as DNA, the CDR3 is TGTGCCAGCAGCCAAGGTCGGAGGGCCATATCCAATGAGCAGTTCTTC. Translated, it gives CASSQGRRAISNEQFF. Full variable domain (rest looked up from reference TRBV14 and TRBJ2-1): EAGVTQFPSHSVIEKGQTVTLRCDPISGHDNLYWYRRVMGKEIKFLLHFVKESKQDESGMPNNRFLAERTGGTYSTLKVQPAELEDSGVYFCASSQGRRAISNEQFFGPGTRLTVL.

The V call is TRBV19, the J call TRBJ1-6, with TRBD1 identical over 9 bases. Germline V CDR1 and CDR2: LNHDA, SQIVND (reference sequence). CDR3 length: 18 amino acids. J lost 0 bases, V lost 1 base, and 4 bases had no gene match. Here the CDR3 DNA reads TGTGCCAGTAGTATAGGCCCGACAGGGGGCTCCTATAATTCACCCCTCCACTTT. Protein product: CASSIGPTGGSYNSPLHF.

V is TRBV5-1 and J is TRBJ2-7; 10 bases line up with TRBD1. Germline V gene lookup returns CDR1 SGHRS and CDR2 YFSETQ. The CDR3 sequence is 16 residues long. V lost 8 bases, J lost 1 base, and 12 bases stayed unmatched. This chain's CDR3 is CASRMGPGQGSYEQYF. DNA for the CDR3: TGCGCCAGTAGAATGGGCCCGGGACAGGGGTCCTACGAGCAGTACTTC.

About this clone: Mismatch with germline at one junction end may stem from a read error. V and J are TRBV7-7 and TRBJ2-2; 11 bases are shared with TRBD2. Germline lookup yields CDR1 SSHAT and CDR2 FNYEAQ (reference sequence). This CDR3 is 19 amino acids long. CDR3: CASSLLVAGGPIGTGELFF. CDR3 DNA: TGTGCTAGCAGCCTTCTAGTAGCGGGAGGGCCGATTGGGACCGGGGAGCTGTTTTTT.

Turning to this clone: Compared with germline, one end of the junction differs, possibly owing to a read error. The gene calls are TRBV7-9 and TRBJ2-7; TRBD1 matches 7 bases. Germline V CDR1 and CDR2: SEHNR, FQNEAQ (reference sequence). The CDR3 is 18 residues long. The CDR3 DNA reads TGTTCCAGCAGCTCCCCACGCCGGCGAGCAGGGGGCTCCTACGAGCAGTACTTC. Translated, it gives CSSSSPRRRAGGSYEQYF.

V usage is TRBV5-1 and J usage is TRBJ1-5, with D possibly TRBD1 on 6 matching bases. V was clipped by 4 bases and J by 0 bases, with 8 bases between them. Germline CDR1 reads SGHRS; CDR2 reads YFSETQ. The CDR3 totals 14 residues. DNA for the CDR3: TGCGCCAGCAGCCCGGACAGTAGCAATCAGCCCCAGCATTTT. Its translation is CASSPDSSNQPQHF. Full variable domain (rest looked up from reference TRBV5-1 and TRBJ1-5): KAGVTQTPRYLIKTRGQQVTLSCSPISGHRSVSWYQQTPGQGLQFLFEYFSETQRNKGNFPGRFSGRQFSNSRSEMNVSTLELGDSALYLCASSPDSSNQPQHFGDGTRLSIL.

The chain combines TRBV6-6 with TRBJ2-1, with TRBD2 as a possible D gene (5 bases). The CDR3 loop spans 12 amino acids. Trimming left V 2 bases short and J 8 bases short, with 7 bases between. CDR1 is MNHNY, CDR2 SVGAGI, per germline (reference sequence). In DNA form, the CDR3 reads TGTGCCAGCAGTTACCGGGGTGATGAGCAGTTCTTC. It yields the protein CASSYRGDEQFF.

V and J are TRBV6-1 and TRBJ2-7; 8 positions match TRBD1. Losses at the gene ends were 3 bases for V and 1 base for J; bases not matched to a gene: 5. CDR3 length: 15 residues. The V gene's germline CDR1 is MNHNS and CDR2 SASEGT. In DNA form, the CDR3 reads TGTGCCAGCAGTGAGGCGCAGGGGGCGTCCTACGAGCAGTACTTC. It encodes CASSEAQGASYEQYF.

This clone was recorded once. The chain recombines TRBV14 with TRBJ1-2; D is possibly TRBD1 (6 bases). The CDR3 sequence is 15 residues long. V was pared by 4 bases and J by 7 bases, with 19 bases between. Germline lookup yields CDR1 SGHDN and CDR2 FVKESK. The CDR3 sequence: CASSPQAWGLGGYTF. In DNA form, the CDR3 reads TGTGCCAGCAGCCCTCAAGCGTGGGGGCTTGGTGGCTACACCTTC.

Here the CDR3 reads CASSPGTGTYEQYF. The CDR3 nucleotides are TGTGCCAGCAGTCCCGGGACTGGTACCTACGAGCAGTACTTC. This chain connects TRBV2 to TRBJ2-7; D is possibly TRBD2 (6 bases). Germline values: CDR1 SNHLY, CDR2 FYNNEI. The CDR3 is 14 amino acids. Deletions cut 5 bases from V and 2 bases from J, with 13 bases between.

The V and J genes are TRBV30 and TRBJ1-5; D uncertain. The CDR3 has 12 amino acids. Germline CDR1 is GTSNPN and CDR2 is SVGIG (reference sequence). The chain's CDR3 is CALGGNGQPQHF. The DNA of the CDR3 is TGTGCTCTAGGCGGAAATGGCCAGCCCCAGCATTTT.

This CDR3 reads CASSSRNEQFF. CDR3 coding DNA: TGTGCCAGCAGTTCCCGGAATGAGCAGTTCTTC. The rearrangement joins TRBV28 to TRBJ2-1; the D is unclear. V shed 4 bases and J shed 7 bases, with 5 bases lying between them. The CDR3 extends over 11 amino acids. CDR1 is MDHEN and CDR2 is SYDVKM in the germline V gene.

The V call is TRBV28, the J call TRBJ1-1; the D gene is possibly TRBD1 (6 bases). CDR1 MDHEN and CDR2 SYDVKM come from the germline V gene. V shed 7 bases and J shed 1 base, with 10 bases lying between them. The CDR3 is 13 residues long. The DNA for the CDR3 is TGTGCCAGCATTACGGACAGGAACACTGAAGCTTTCTTT. It translates to CASITDRNTEAFF.